Below, 7 T cell receptor beta chains from the same sample are listed, as sequenced in a study of cytomegalovirus exposure and HLA in healthy donors (dated by TCRdb to 2015 to 2018). The library was made by the immunoSEQ multiplex PCR assay. The multiplex PCR relied on a mix of 60 forward primers for TCR Vbeta segments and 13 reverse primers for TCR Jbeta segments. This is the immuneACCESS table as TCRdb keeps it, with only in-frame sequences that have V and J called. A part of the clones is gone; compared with another copy, unresolved V genes explain less than half, and the rest is unexplained. Present in this sample are fewer than 60,000 clones, less than 70% of which were seen just once. The ten largest clones take up about 12% of the sample. The specimen sequenced was PBMCs. The receptors derive from a human donor in good health.

The chain links TRBV6-5 to TRBJ1-1; unclear D gene. Germline CDR1 MNHEY, CDR2 SVGAGI. Trimming took off 0 bases at V and 7 bases at J, with 15 bases between the two ends. The length of the CDR3 is 15 residues. This CDR3 reads CASSYSSHSQGEAFF. The DNA of the CDR3 is TGTGCCAGCAGTTACTCGAGTCACAGCCAAGGTGAAGCTTTCTTT.

This chain uses TRBV5-4 with TRBJ2-3; 10 bases are a match to TRBD2. Trimming took 10 bases from V and 0 from J; bases not matched to a gene: 14. Germline V gene sequence: CDR1 SGHNT, CDR2 YYREEE (reference sequence). The CDR3 totals 17 residues. The CDR3 DNA is TGTGCCTCCGGGGCTAGCGGGGGAGGCAGTAGCACAGATACGCAGTATTTT. Translated: CASGASGGGSSTDTQYF.

Here the CDR3 reads CASSWGVLDRDSGNTIYF. For the CDR3, the DNA is TGTGCCAGCAGCTGGGGGGTACTGGACAGGGACTCTGGAAACACCATATATTTT. This chain uses TRBV5-6 with TRBJ1-3, with 8 bases that match TRBD1. The CDR3 length is 18 residues. Losses at the gene ends were 3 bases for V and 0 bases for J; bases not matched to a gene: 11. The germline V gene encodes CDR1 SGHDT and CDR2 YYEEEE.

In this sample, this clone turned up a few times. The rearrangement joins TRBV10-3 to TRBJ1-1; the D gene is possibly TRBD1 (5 bases). Trimming took 10 bases from V and 0 from J, leaving 15 bases between them. Looked up from germline, CDR1 is ENHRY and CDR2 is SYGVKD. The CDR3 consists of 14 residues. Here the CDR3 reads CASTTDILNTEAFF. CDR3 DNA sequence: TGTGCCAGCACCACGGACATTCTGAACACTGAAGCTTTCTTT.

The genes are TRBV5-1 and TRBJ2-5, with D possibly TRBD2 on 5 matching bases. Germline V gives CDR1 SGHRS, CDR2 YFSETQ. Trimming stripped 4 bases from V and 1 base from J, with 14 bases between. This CDR3 is 15 amino acids long. CDR3 coding DNA: TGCGCCAGCAGCAGGTACGGGGAATCCCAAGAGACCCAGTACTTC. Translated: CASSRYGESQETQYF.

V gene TRBV30 combines with J gene TRBJ1-1; maybe TRBD1 (5 bases). This CDR3 has 14 residues. V was cut by 7 bases and J by 6 bases, with 21 bases left in between. Germline V gene sequence: CDR1 GTSNPN, CDR2 SVGIG (reference sequence). As DNA, the CDR3 is TGTGCCTTCGGAGGGGTAGGTGGGTACGCTGAAGCTTTCTTT. It is translated as CAFGGVGGYAEAFF.

The chain carries TRBV6-6 and TRBJ1-2, with 10 bases identical to TRBD1. V gave up 7 bases and J gave up 7 bases; unmatched junction bases: 6. The CDR3 runs 13 residues. Germline CDR1 reads MNHNY; CDR2 reads SVGAGI (reference sequence). Here the CDR3 reads CASIRQGARGYTF. CDR3 sequence (DNA): TGTGCCAGCATTCGACAGGGGGCGCGTGGCTACACCTTC.